These 26 T cell receptor beta chains were sequenced from one sample in a study of T cell responses to AZD1222 COVID-19 vaccine. Sequencing was performed with immunoSEQ multiplex PCR; in TCRdb, only in-frame clones are kept and a portion is missing. The sample includes roughly 120,000 clones, roughly 89% of them seen just once. Material: peripheral blood, obtained 28 days after the second AZD1222 dose. All receptors derive from an adult who received the AZD1222 COVID-19 vaccine.

In DNA, the CDR3 is TGTGCCAGCAGCCAAGGAGGCACAGATACGCAGTATTTT. Amino acids: CASSQGGTDTQYF. The V call is TRBV3-1 (or the pseudogene TRBV3-2), the J call TRBJ2-3; D is ambiguous. Per germline, CDR1 LGHDT and CDR2 YNNKEL (reference sequence). Trimming shortened V by 1 base and J by 1 base, and 3 bases separated the two germline ends. The CDR3 is made up of 13 amino acids.

CDR3 DNA sequence: TGTGCCAGTAGTACTCCAGGGTACTCACCCCTCCACTTT. Translating gives CASSTPGYSPLHF. The gene calls are TRBV19 and TRBJ1-6; perhaps TRBD1 as D (5 bases). The CDR3 spans 13 residues. The V and J ends lost 4 bases and 10 bases respectively, with 11 bases between them. The V gene's germline CDR1 is LNHDA and CDR2 SQIVND (reference sequence).

CDR3 loop: CASQKLAGNSADYEQYF. The CDR3 region has the DNA TGCGCCAGCCAGAAACTAGCGGGGAACTCAGCCGACTACGAGCAGTACTTC. The chain carries TRBV5-1 and TRBJ2-7, with TRBD2 identical over 10 bases. Germline V gene lookup returns CDR1 SGHRS and CDR2 YFSETQ. This CDR3 comprises 17 residues. The V and J ends lost 7 bases and 3 bases, in that order; junction bases with no gene match: 16. Variable domain in full (rest from reference TRBV5-1 and TRBJ2-7): KAGVTQTPRYLIKTRGQQVTLSCSPISGHRSVSWYQQTPGQGLQFLFEYFSETQRNKGNFPGRFSGRQFSNSRSEMNVSTLELGDSALYLCASQKLAGNSADYEQYFGPGTRLTVT.

V is TRBV19 and J is TRBJ1-5; D is undetermined. Looked up from germline, CDR1 is LNHDA and CDR2 is SQIVND (reference sequence). V shed 0 bases and J shed 2 bases, with 17 bases lying between them. The CDR3 covers 18 residues. The CDR3 loop reads CASSIDPAGLRGNQPQHF. CDR3 bases: TGTGCCAGTAGTATAGACCCTGCTGGCCTCCGGGGCAATCAGCCCCAGCATTTT.

V and J are TRBV18 and TRBJ2-5; maybe TRBD1 (5 bases). Germline CDR1 is KGHSH and CDR2 is LQKENI. The CDR3 spans 15 residues. The V end lost 0 bases, the J end lost 9 bases, and 17 bases lay between the germline ends. DNA of the CDR3: TGTGCCAGCTCACCACCGTCCGACGGGCAAGGGGCCCAGTACTTC. Its protein is CASSPPSDGQGAQYF.

The chain employs TRBV7-3 and TRBJ2-5; possibly TRBD1 or TRBD2 for D (6 bases each). Germline loops: CDR1 SGHTA, CDR2 FQGTGA. Trimming left V 4 bases short and J 5 bases short, with 14 bases between. This CDR3 region has 14 residues. CDR3 sequence: CASSSTGGGETQYF. DNA of the CDR3: TGTGCCAGCAGCTCGACAGGCGGAGGGGAGACCCAGTACTTC.

This clone was picked up one time. The chain carries TRBV10-3 and TRBJ2-7, with a possible D match to TRBD1 (5 bases). V was pared by 0 bases and J by 6 bases, with 18 bases between. CDR1 is ENHRY and CDR2 is SYGVKD in the germline V gene. This CDR3 contains 16 residues. The CDR3 reads CAISESLSQGTVEQYF. As DNA, the CDR3 is TGTGCCATCAGTGAGTCCCTGAGCCAGGGAACAGTCGAGCAGTACTTC.

The chain recombines TRBV4-2 with TRBJ2-1; a possible D gene is TRBD2 (6 bases). V was trimmed by 0 bases and J by 6 bases, leaving 12 bases between them. The germline V gene encodes CDR1 LGHNA and CDR2 YNFKEQ. The CDR3 is 15 amino acids. CDR3 amino acids: CASSQDGGFGNEQFF. The CDR3 nucleotides read TGTGCCAGCAGCCAAGATGGGGGGTTCGGCAATGAGCAGTTCTTC.

The chain is built from TRBV7-3 and TRBJ2-2; D is unresolved. The CDR3 totals 16 residues. CDR1 and CDR2 (germline): SGHTA, FQGTGA. V lost 3 bases, J lost 1 base, and 12 bases lay in between. The chain's CDR3 is CASSFNGWKNTGELFF. For the CDR3, the DNA is TGTGCCAGCAGCTTTAATGGCTGGAAGAACACCGGGGAGCTGTTTTTT.

J is TRBJ1-2 and V is TRBV11-3; 7 bases agree with TRBD1. V lost 5 bases and J lost 8; bases outside the gene matches: 8. This CDR3 is 13 amino acids long. CDR1 and CDR2 from the germline V gene are SGHNT and YENEEA. The CDR3 DNA reads as TGTGCCAGCAGCAGGACAGGTCGGAGCGGCTACACCTTC. Translated: CASSRTGRSGYTF.

The V gene is TRBV29-1, the J gene TRBJ2-1, with D possibly being TRBD2 (5 bases). CDR3 length: 16 residues. CDR1 SQVTM and CDR2 ANQGSEA come from the germline V gene. V dropped 4 bases and J dropped 0 bases, with 16 bases sitting between them. CDR3 protein: CSVGVGVTNSYNEQFF. In nucleotides, the CDR3 is TGCAGCGTTGGGGTCGGGGTTACGAACTCCTACAATGAGCAGTTCTTC.

The V gene is TRBV3-1 (or the pseudogene TRBV3-2), the J gene TRBJ2-3; 9 bases map to TRBD2. The junction had 2 bases not matched to a gene; V was cut back by 0 bases and J by 4 bases. Per the germline V gene, CDR1 is LGHDT and CDR2 is YNNKEL (reference sequence). The CDR3 runs to 15 residues. This chain's CDR3 is CASSQDAGGPDTQYF. The CDR3 DNA follows: TGTGCCAGCAGCCAAGATGCGGGGGGGCCAGATACGCAGTATTTT.

This chain uses TRBV7-9 with TRBJ2-7; 7 bases fit TRBD1. V was clipped by 4 bases and J by 4 bases; unmatched bases: 7. The CDR3 totals 14 residues. Germline loops: CDR1 SEHNR, CDR2 FQNEAQ (reference sequence). CDR3 in amino acids: CASSWDSYSYEQYF. The CDR3 coding sequence is TGTGCCAGCAGCTGGGACAGTTACTCGTACGAGCAGTACTTC.

The CDR3 region is CASSHPTDTEAFF. The CDR3 coding sequence is TGCGCCAGCAGCCATCCGACAGACACTGAAGCTTTCTTT. V and J are TRBV5-1 and TRBJ1-1, with D perhaps TRBD1 (5 bases). This CDR3 spans 13 amino acids. Germline V gives CDR1 SGHRS, CDR2 YFSETQ. V was pared by 4 bases and J by 3 bases, with 10 bases between.

The chain combines TRBV19 with TRBJ2-3, with D perhaps matching TRBD2 (6 bases). V was clipped by 3 bases and J by 0 bases, with 16 bases between them. Looked up from germline, CDR1 is LNHDA and CDR2 is SQIVND (reference sequence). The CDR3 spans 17 residues. CDR3 coding DNA: TGTGCCAGTAGTATGCGCCCTAGCGTAACTAGCACAGATACGCAGTATTTT. It encodes CASSMRPSVTSTDTQYF.

This chain joins TRBV3-1 (or the pseudogene TRBV3-2) and TRBJ2-5; no firm D call. Germline values: CDR1 LGHDT, CDR2 YNNKEL (reference sequence). V was pared by 4 bases and J by 7 bases, with 13 bases between. There are 13 residues in the CDR3. This CDR3 reads CASSPGYPGTQYF. The CDR3 nucleotides read TGTGCCAGCAGCCCCGGTTACCCAGGGACCCAGTACTTC.

The chain links TRBV6-1 to TRBJ1-2; D gene unclear. The germline V and J ends were trimmed by 2 bases and 0 bases, with 13 bases remaining between them. This CDR3 region has 16 residues. The V gene's germline CDR1 is MNHNS and CDR2 SASEGT. CDR3 DNA: TGTGCCAGCAGTGAAAGGCAGGTGGCAGCTAACTATGGCTACACCTTC. Protein sequence: CASSERQVAANYGYTF.

The gene calls are TRBV18 and TRBJ2-1, with D possibly being TRBD1 or TRBD2 (5 bases each). V shed 9 bases and J shed 0 bases, with 6 bases lying between them. There are 12 residues in the CDR3. Germline V gene data show CDR1 as KGHSH and CDR2 as LQKENI. The CDR3 sequence: CASGGSYNEQFF. In nucleotides, the CDR3 is TGTGCCAGTGGGGGCTCCTACAATGAGCAGTTCTTC.

The rearrangement links TRBV24-1 to TRBJ2-3; D is ambiguous. This CDR3 has 13 amino acids. The V and J ends lost 1 base and 3 bases respectively, with 4 bases between them. CDR1 is KGHDR, CDR2 SFDVKD, per germline. The CDR3: CATSDFFTDTQYF. CDR3 bases: TGTGCCACCAGTGATTTTTTTACAGATACGCAGTATTTT.

This chain joins TRBV4-2 and TRBJ2-7, with D hard to call. This CDR3 comprises 13 residues. V was shortened by 1 base and J by 7 bases, with 11 bases between the two germline ends. CDR1 LGHNA and CDR2 YNFKEQ come from the germline V gene. CDR3 protein: CASSQVPRMEQYF. Written as DNA, the CDR3 is TGTGCCAGCAGCCAAGTCCCTAGGATGGAGCAGTACTTC.

This chain links TRBV5-4 with TRBJ2-6; tentative D call: TRBD1 (6 bases). Germline-derived CDR1 and CDR2 are SGHNT and YYREEE (reference sequence). The length of the CDR3 is 17 residues. V was clipped by 0 bases and J by 0 bases, with 10 bases between them. CDR3: CASSLGGGYSGANVLTF. Here the CDR3 DNA reads TGTGCCAGCAGCTTGGGAGGGGGTTACTCTGGGGCCAACGTCCTGACTTTC.

The chain uses TRBV9 and TRBJ1-6, with D tentatively TRBD1 (5 bases). Per the germline V gene, CDR1 is SGDLS and CDR2 is YYNGEE. V was clipped by 0 bases and J by 7 bases, with 11 bases between them. The length of the CDR3 is 15 residues. In DNA form, the CDR3 reads TGTGCCAGCAGCGTAGGTCAACAGGCAAATTCACCCCTCCACTTT. Translation gives CASSVGQQANSPLHF. The full variable domain, rest sourced from reference TRBV9 and TRBJ1-6, is DSGVTQTPKHLITATGQRVTLRCSPRSGDLSVYWYQQSLDQGLQFLIQYYNGEERAKGNILERFSAQQFPDLHSELNLSSLELGDSALYFCASSVGQQANSPLHFGNGTRLTVT.

The gene calls are TRBV19 and TRBJ2-7; 11 nucleotides match TRBD2. The V gene's germline CDR1 is LNHDA and CDR2 SQIVND (reference sequence). Losses at the gene ends were 4 bases for V and 4 bases for J; bases not matched to a gene: 6. CDR3 length: 15 residues. The DNA of the CDR3 is TGTGCCAGTAGTAGTGGGACTAGCGGCCGATACGAGCAGTACTTC. Protein product: CASSSGTSGRYEQYF.

Only one count was recorded for this clone. This chain joins TRBV18 and TRBJ1-1; D is perhaps TRBD1 (6 bases). The CDR3 runs 13 residues. CDR1 and CDR2 (germline): KGHSH, LQKENI. The V and J ends lost 2 bases and 4 bases respectively, with 8 bases between them. In DNA form, the CDR3 reads TGTGCCAGCTCACCAACGACAGGCACTGAAGCTTTCTTT. This codes for CASSPTTGTEAFF.

This chain connects TRBV28 to TRBJ1-2; 8 positions agree with TRBD1. CDR3 length equals 16 residues. The junction had 17 bases not matched to a gene; V was cut back by 6 bases and J by 8 bases. The V gene's germline CDR1 is MDHEN and CDR2 SYDVKM. CDR3 sequence: CASRTPPDRASRGYTF. CDR3 in DNA: TGTGCCAGCAGAACCCCCCCGGACAGGGCTAGCCGAGGCTACACCTTC.

The CDR3 loop reads CASSPGDTQYF. The CDR3 coding sequence is TGTGCCAGCTCACCGGGAGATACGCAGTATTTT. The J gene is TRBJ2-3, the V gene TRBV18, with D unresolved. The CDR3 is 11 residues long. Trimming pared 3 bases from V and 5 bases from J, leaving 3 bases between. Per germline, CDR1 KGHSH and CDR2 LQKENI.